This T cell receptor beta chain was identified during a study of CD8+CD57+ T cells in acquired aplastic anemia. Genomic DNA, serving as template, underwent TCR beta VDJ and CDR3 profiling. TCRdb analysed the reads with MiXCR anew, one entry per CDR3 protein. The sample contains approximately 220,000 distinct CDR3 sequences, around 49% of which appear only once. This clonotype was detected many times. The patients chosen for sequencing had shown expansion of CD8+CD57+ cells (detected by flow cytometry). The sequence derives from a human donor with aplastic anemia. Material for sequencing was sorted CD4+, CD8+, or CD8+CD57+ T cells (not recorded which) from PBMCs.

In DNA, the CDR3 is TGCAGTGCTAGCCCCTTTAGGGGTGACTATGGCTACACCTTC. Its protein product is CSASPFRGDYGYTF. J is TRBJ1-2 and V is TRBV20-1, with D perhaps matching TRBD1 (5 bases). V lost 3 bases and J lost 3, with 14 bases in between. The CDR3 sequence is 14 residues long. Looked up from germline, CDR1 is DFQATT and CDR2 is SNEGSKA (reference sequence).